These 8 T cell receptor delta chains were all obtained from the same sample, sequenced in a study of gamma delta lymphoproliferative disorders and STAT genes. Sequencing used genomic DNA taken from PBMCs of patients and controls. TCRdb redid clone calling on the multiplex PCR reads using CATT. The sample lists over a thousand delta-chain clones; approximately 2.9% were seen once. Sequencing was done on a sample of blood. Receptor source: a human donor in good health.

This clone has just a few counts. A far larger clone is one base from this, pointing to a likely read error. Other nucleotide sequences from this sample produce the same CDR3. V is TRDV2 and J is TRDJ1, with 12 bases aligning to TRDD3. CDR3 length: 22 residues. Germline V gives CDR1 GEAIGNYY, CDR2 EKD. CDR3 nucleotide sequence: TGTGCCTGTGAGCCCCTCCTACTGGGGGATACACCCGACCACTCGTACACCGACAAACTCATCTTT. It is translated as CACEPLLLGDTPDHSYTDKLIF.

This clone was seen only a few times. This probably arose from a read error, given a far larger clone one base away. Different DNA sequences within this sample yield the same CDR3. The rearrangement joins TRDV1 to TRDJ1; 9 nucleotides line up with TRDD3. CDR1 TSWWSYY and CDR2 QGS come from the germline V gene. The CDR3 covers 19 residues. Trimming removed 4 bases from V and 2 bases from J; junction bases left unmatched: 17. The CDR3 here is CALGGDPRLGGYATDKLIF. The CDR3 nucleotides read TGTGCTCTTGGGGGGGATCCCCGACTTGGGGGATATGCGACCGATAAACTCATCTTT.

Notes on this clone: A far larger clone differs by one base, so this is likely a read error. Additional DNA sequences in this sample encode the identical CDR3. The chain employs TRDV2 and TRDJ1, with 10 positions matching TRDD3. Per the germline V gene, CDR1 is GEAIGNYY and CDR2 is EKD. The CDR3 runs to 16 residues. CDR3 sequence reads: CACDKLGDRYTDKLIF. The DNA of the CDR3 is TGTGCTTGTGATAAACTGGGGGATCGGTACACCGATAAACTCATCTTT.

This clone showed up just a few times. TCRdb assigns this DNA the protein of a much larger clone, which departs from its translation at residue 9; this likely reflects a read error, and the protein shown comes from translating the DNA. This rearrangement joins TRDV2 to TRDJ1; 9 positions agree with TRDD3. The J segment lost 3 bases and the V segment lost 2 bases, leaving 3 bases of the junction unmatched. Germline V CDR1 and CDR2: GEAIGNYY, EKD. The CDR3 consists of 14 residues. This chain's CDR3 is CACDRLGEADKLIF. The CDR3 DNA reads TGTGCCTGTGACAGACTGGGGGAGGCCGATAAACTCATCTTT.

This clone was seen a few times. Translating this DNA gives a protein that differs at residue 9 from the TCRdb one, which belongs to a much larger clone; a read error is likely, and the protein shown is this translation. The rearrangement uses TRDV2 and TRDJ3, with a weak D call TRDD3 (6 bases). V dropped 3 bases and J dropped 0 bases, with 20 bases sitting between them. Germline values: CDR1 GEAIGNYY, CDR2 EKD. CDR3 length: 20 residues. Written as DNA, the CDR3 is TGTGCCTGTGACGCCGGTACTGGGAGCCTAAGCTCCTGGGACACCCGACAGATGTTTTTC. Encoded protein: CACDAGTGSLSSWDTRQMFF.

This clone was recorded a few times. A far larger clone is one base from this, pointing to a likely read error. The chain couples TRDV2 to TRDJ1; 12 nucleotides align to TRDD3. The V segment lost 0 bases and the J segment 3 bases; nucleotides outside the gene matches: 16. Germline V lookup: CDR1 GEAIGNYY, CDR2 EKD. The CDR3 is 20 residues long. The CDR3: CACDTVRGLGDTRVADKLIF. The CDR3 bases are TGTGCCTGTGACACCGTTAGGGGACTGGGGGATACAAGGGTCGCCGATAAACTCATCTTT.

This clone appeared a few times. Translating this DNA gives a protein that differs at residue 9 from the TCRdb one, which belongs to a much larger clone; a read error is likely, and the protein shown is this translation. The CDR3 is CALGETQQRDTDKLIF. The CDR3 region has the DNA TGTGCTCTTGGGGAAACACAACAGCGGGACACCGATAAACTCATCTTT. The rearrangement links TRDV1 to TRDJ1; D gene uncertain. This CDR3 is built from 16 residues. The germline CDR1 and CDR2 sequences are TSWWSYY and QGS. Trimming pared 2 bases from V and 0 bases from J, leaving 13 bases between.

This clone was found a few times. TCRdb's listed protein matches a much larger clone and diverges from this DNA's translation at residue 10, likely through a read error; the protein shown comes from the DNA. The V call is TRDV1, the J call TRDJ1; D unresolved. Germline V CDR1 and CDR2: TSWWSYY, QGS. The length of the CDR3 is 13 residues. Deletions cut 1 base from V and 10 bases from J, with 13 bases between. In DNA, the CDR3 is TGTGCTCTTGGGGAACGGAGCTTTCACAGACTCATCTTT. This sequence encodes CALGERSFHRLIF.